This T cell receptor beta chain was sequenced for a study of tumor-infiltrating lymphocytes in primary liver carcinoma. Study details: The patients presented with primary liver carcinoma, which was managed through surgical resection. Samples gave roughly 3.65 to 8 million productive TCRbeta reads, similar across tissue types.

On this clonotype itself: Its specificity is not known.

The source of the blood RNA was unsorted whole blood, and germline DNA was extracted as well. The study, taken as a whole, reports: For tumor-adjacent and tumor-blood pairs, overlap was less than that seen for tumor region pairs.

Priming with a constant-region primer yielded TCR beta cDNA from about 500 ng total RNA. Slightly modified ARM-PCR served as the procedure for the TCR beta libraries. These libraries came from three rounds of nested multiplex PCR. TRBV1-TRBV30 forward primers paired with a C-beta reverse primer drove the first two PCR rounds, about 11 cycles each. TCRdb used MiXCR to reprocess the multiplex PCR reads, holding one entry per CDR3 protein. The sample lists fewer than 250,000 distinct CDR3 sequences; around 60% were seen once. This CDR3 has 15 residues. Germline values: CDR1 SGHAT, CDR2 FQNNGV. Trimming left V 9 bases short and J 1 base short, with 16 bases between.

The sample taken for sequencing was peripheral blood. This rearrangement joins TRBV11-2 to TRBJ2-1, with a weak D call TRBD2 (6 bases). This sequence originates from a woman aged 60-70 years with primary liver carcinoma and hepatitis B virus infection. CDR3 protein: CARSLLANSYNEQFF. CDR3 bases: TGTGCCAGGAGTCTCCTAGCGAATTCCTACAATGAGCAGTTCTTC.